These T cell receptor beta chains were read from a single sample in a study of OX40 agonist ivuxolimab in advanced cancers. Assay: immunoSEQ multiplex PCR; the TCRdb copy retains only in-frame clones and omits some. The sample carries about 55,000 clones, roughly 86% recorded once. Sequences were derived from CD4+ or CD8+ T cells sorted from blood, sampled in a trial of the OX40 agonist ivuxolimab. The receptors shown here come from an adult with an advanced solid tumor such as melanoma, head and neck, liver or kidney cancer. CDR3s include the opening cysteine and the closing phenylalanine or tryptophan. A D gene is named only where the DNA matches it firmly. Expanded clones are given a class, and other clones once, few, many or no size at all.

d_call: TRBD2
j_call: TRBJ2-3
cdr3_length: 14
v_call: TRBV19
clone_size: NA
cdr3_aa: CASSTGTSGHTQYF
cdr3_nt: TGTGCCAGTAGTACTGGGACTAGCGGGCATACGCAGTATTTT

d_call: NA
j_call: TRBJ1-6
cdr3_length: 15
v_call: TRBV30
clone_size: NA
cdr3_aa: CAWGRSKAPNSPLHF
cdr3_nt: TGTGCCTGGGGACGTTCGAAAGCCCCAAATTCACCCCTCCACTTT

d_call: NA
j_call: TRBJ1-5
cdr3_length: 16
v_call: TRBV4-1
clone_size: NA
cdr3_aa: CASSPQFSFSNQPQHF
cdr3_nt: TGCGCCAGCAGCCCGCAATTTTCCTTTAGCAATCAGCCCCAGCATTTT

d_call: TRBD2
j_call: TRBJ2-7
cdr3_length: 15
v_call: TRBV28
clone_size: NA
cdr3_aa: CASSLASGGSYEQYF
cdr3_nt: TGTGCCAGCAGTTTAGCTAGCGGGGGCTCCTACGAGCAGTACTTC

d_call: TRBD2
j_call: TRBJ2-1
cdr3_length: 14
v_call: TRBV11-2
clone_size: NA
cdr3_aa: CASSLGGGYNEQFF
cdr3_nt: TGTGCCAGCAGCTTAGGCGGGGGTTACAATGAGCAGTTCTTC

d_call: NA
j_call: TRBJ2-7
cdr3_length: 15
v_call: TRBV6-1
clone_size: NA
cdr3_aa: CASSEFRGRVHEQYF
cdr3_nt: TGTGCCAGCAGTGAATTTAGGGGTAGGGTACACGAGCAGTACTTC

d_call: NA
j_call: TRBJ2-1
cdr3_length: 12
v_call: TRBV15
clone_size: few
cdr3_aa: CATSTLGDEQFF
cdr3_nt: TGTGCCACCAGCACTTTAGGGGACGAGCAGTTCTTC

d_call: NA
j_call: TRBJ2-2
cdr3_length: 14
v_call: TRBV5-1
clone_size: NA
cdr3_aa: CASSWDAGSGELFF
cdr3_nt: TGCGCCAGCAGTTGGGACGCCGGCTCCGGGGAGCTGTTTTTT

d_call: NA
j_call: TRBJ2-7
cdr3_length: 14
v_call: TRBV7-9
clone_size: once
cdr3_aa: CASSTTGSSYEQYF
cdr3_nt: TGTGCCAGCAGCACTACTGGGAGCTCCTACGAGCAGTACTTC

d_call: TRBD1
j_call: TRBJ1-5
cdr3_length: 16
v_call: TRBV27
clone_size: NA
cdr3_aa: CASMGSGTGVGQPQHF
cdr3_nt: TGTGCCAGCATGGGCTCCGGGACAGGGGTGGGTCAGCCCCAGCATTTT

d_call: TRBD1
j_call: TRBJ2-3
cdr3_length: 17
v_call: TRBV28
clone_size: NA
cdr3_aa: CASSWPRGQGGTDTQYF
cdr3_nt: TGTGCCAGCAGTTGGCCGCGCGGGCAGGGGGGCACAGATACGCAGTATTTT

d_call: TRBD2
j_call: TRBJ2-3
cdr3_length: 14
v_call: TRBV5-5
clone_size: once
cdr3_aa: CASLGLAGADTQYF
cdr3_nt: TGTGCCAGCCTCGGACTAGCGGGCGCAGATACGCAGTATTTT

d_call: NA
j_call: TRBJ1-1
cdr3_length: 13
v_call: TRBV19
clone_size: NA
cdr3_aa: CASSIRTDTEAFF
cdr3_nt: TGTGCCAGTAGTATACGTACGGACACTGAAGCTTTCTTT

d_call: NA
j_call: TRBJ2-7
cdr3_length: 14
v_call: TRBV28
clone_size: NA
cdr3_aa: CASRRAGSSYEQYF
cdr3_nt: TGTGCCAGCAGACGAGCTGGGAGTTCCTACGAGCAGTACTTC

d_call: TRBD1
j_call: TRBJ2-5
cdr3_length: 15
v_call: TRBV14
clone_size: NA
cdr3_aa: CASSPTGTGMKTQYF
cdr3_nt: TGTGCCAGCAGCCCTACCGGGACAGGGATGAAGACCCAGTACTTC

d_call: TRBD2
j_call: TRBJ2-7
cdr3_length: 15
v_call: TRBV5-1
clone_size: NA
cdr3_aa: CASSLAPTSGYEQYF
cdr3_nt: TGCGCCAGCAGCTTGGCCCCGACTAGCGGCTACGAGCAGTACTTC

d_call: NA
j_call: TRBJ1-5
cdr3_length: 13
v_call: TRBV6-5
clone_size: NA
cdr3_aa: CASSYDTHKPQHF
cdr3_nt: TGTGCCAGCAGTTACGACACCCATAAGCCCCAGCATTTT

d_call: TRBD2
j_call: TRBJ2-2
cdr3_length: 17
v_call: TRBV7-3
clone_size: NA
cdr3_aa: CASSHHPTGRVTGELFF
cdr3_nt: TGTGCCAGCAGCCACCACCCTACCGGGAGGGTCACCGGGGAGCTGTTTTTT

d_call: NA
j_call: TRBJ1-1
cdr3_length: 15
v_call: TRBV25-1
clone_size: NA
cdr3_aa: CASRSAAFRNTEAFF
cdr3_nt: TGTGCCAGCAGGAGCGCTGCATTCAGGAACACTGAAGCTTTCTTT

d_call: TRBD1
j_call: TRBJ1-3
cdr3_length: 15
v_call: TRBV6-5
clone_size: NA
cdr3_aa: CASSGQAFSGNTIYF
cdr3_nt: TGTGCCAGCAGTGGACAGGCTTTCTCTGGAAACACCATATATTTT

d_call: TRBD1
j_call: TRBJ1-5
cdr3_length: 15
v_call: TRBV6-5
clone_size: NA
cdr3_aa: CASSADRGPFQPQHF
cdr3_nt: TGTGCCAGCAGCGCGGACAGGGGGCCGTTTCAGCCCCAGCATTTT

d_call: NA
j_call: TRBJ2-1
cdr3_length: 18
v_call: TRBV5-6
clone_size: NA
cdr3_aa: CASSSTGGGRAVYNEQFF
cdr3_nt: TGTGCCAGCAGCAGCACAGGGGGAGGGAGGGCCGTCTACAATGAGCAGTTCTTC

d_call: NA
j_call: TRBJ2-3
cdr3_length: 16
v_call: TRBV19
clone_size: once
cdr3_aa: CASRASRRTSTDTQYF
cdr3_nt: TGTGCCAGTAGGGCTTCCAGACGGACTAGCACAGATACGCAGTATTTT

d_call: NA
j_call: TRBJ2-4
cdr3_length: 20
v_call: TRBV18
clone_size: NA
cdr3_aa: CASSPPLGGSGSLAKNIQYF
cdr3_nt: TGTGCCAGCTCACCACCGTTGGGGGGATCGGGATCTCTAGCCAAAAACATTCAGTACTTC

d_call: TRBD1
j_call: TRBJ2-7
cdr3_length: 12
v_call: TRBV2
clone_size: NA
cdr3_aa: CASRGQVHEQYF
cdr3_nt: TGTGCCAGCAGAGGACAGGTCCACGAGCAGTACTTC

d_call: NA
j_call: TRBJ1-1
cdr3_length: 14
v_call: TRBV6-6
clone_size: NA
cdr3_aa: CASSYSRSDTEAFF
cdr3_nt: TGTGCCAGCAGTTACTCGAGGAGCGACACTGAAGCTTTCTTT

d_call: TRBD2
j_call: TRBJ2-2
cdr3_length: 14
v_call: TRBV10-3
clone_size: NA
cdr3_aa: CAIKSSGGIGELFF
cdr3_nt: TGTGCCATCAAATCCTCGGGGGGAATCGGGGAGCTGTTTTTT